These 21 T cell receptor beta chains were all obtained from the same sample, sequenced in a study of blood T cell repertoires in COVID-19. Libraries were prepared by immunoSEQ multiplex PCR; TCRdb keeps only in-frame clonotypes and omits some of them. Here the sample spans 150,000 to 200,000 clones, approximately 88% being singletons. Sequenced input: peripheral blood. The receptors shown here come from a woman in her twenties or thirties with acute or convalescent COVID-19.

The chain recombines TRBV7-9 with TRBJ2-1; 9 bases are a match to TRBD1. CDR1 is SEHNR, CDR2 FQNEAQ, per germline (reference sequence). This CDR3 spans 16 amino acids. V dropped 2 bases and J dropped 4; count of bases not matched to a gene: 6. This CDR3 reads CASSLKGQGLYNEQFF. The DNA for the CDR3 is TGTGCCAGCAGCTTAAAGGGACAGGGCTTATACAATGAGCAGTTCTTC.

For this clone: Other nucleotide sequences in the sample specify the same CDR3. Here the CDR3 DNA reads TGCGCCAGCAGCCCAACAGCGAACACCGGGGAGCTGTTTTTT. This gives the protein CASSPTANTGELFF. The V and J genes are TRBV5-1 and TRBJ2-2; D is unresolved. Germline V gene lookup returns CDR1 SGHRS and CDR2 YFSETQ. V was clipped by 4 bases and J by 0 bases, with 7 bases between them. The CDR3 length is 14 residues. Full variable domain (missing parts from reference TRBV5-1 and TRBJ2-2): KAGVTQTPRYLIKTRGQQVTLSCSPISGHRSVSWYQQTPGQGLQFLFEYFSETQRNKGNFPGRFSGRQFSNSRSEMNVSTLELGDSALYLCASSPTANTGELFFGEGSRLTVL.

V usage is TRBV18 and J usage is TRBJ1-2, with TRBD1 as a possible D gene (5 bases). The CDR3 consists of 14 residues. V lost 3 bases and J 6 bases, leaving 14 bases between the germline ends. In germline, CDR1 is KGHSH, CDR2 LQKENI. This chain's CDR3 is CASSPSRGGDGYTF. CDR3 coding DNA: TGTGCCAGCTCACCCTCTAGGGGTGGTGATGGCTACACCTTC. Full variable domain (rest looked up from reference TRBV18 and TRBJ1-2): NAGVMQNPRHLVRRRGQEARLRCSPMKGHSHVYWYRQLPEEGLKFMVYLQKENIIDESGMPKERFSAEFPKEGPSILRIQQVVRGDSAAYFCASSPSRGGDGYTFGSGTRLTVV.

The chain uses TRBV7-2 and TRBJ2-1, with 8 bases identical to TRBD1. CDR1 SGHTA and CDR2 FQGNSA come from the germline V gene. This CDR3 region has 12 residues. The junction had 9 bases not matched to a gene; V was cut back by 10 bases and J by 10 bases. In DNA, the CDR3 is TGTGCCAATGGACAGGGTCCCCAAGAGCAGTTCTTC. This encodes CANGQGPQEQFF.

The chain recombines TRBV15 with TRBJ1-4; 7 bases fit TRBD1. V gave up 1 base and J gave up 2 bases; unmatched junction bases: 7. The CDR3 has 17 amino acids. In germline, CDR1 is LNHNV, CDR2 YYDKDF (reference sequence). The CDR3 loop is CATSRVVSGGTNEKLFF. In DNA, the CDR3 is TGTGCCACCAGCAGAGTAGTATCAGGGGGTACTAATGAAAAACTGTTTTTT.

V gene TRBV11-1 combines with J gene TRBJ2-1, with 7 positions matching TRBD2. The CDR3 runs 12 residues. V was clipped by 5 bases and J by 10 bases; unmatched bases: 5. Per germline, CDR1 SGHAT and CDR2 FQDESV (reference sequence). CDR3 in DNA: TGTGCCAGCAGCCCCCTAGCGGCAGAGCAGTTCTTC. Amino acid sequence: CASSPLAAEQFF. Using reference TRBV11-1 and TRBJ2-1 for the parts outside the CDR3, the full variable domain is EAEVAQSPRYKITEKSQAVAFWCDPISGHATLYWYRQILGQGPELLVQFQDESVVDDSQLPKDRFSAERLKGVDSTLKIQPAELGDSAMYLCASSPLAAEQFFGPGTRLTVL.

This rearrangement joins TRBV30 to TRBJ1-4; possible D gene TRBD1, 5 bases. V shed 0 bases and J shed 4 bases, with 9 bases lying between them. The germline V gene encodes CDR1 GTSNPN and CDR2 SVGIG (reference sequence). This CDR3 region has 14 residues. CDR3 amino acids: CAWSVKGINEKLFF. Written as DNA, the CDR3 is TGTGCCTGGAGTGTGAAGGGGATTAATGAAAAACTGTTTTTT. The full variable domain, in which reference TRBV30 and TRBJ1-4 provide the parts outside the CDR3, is SQTIHQWPATLVQPVGSPLSLECTVEGTSNPNLYWYRQAAGRGLQLLFYSVGIGQISSEVPQNLSASRPQDRQFILSSKKLLLSDSGFYLCAWSVKGINEKLFFGSGTQLSVL.

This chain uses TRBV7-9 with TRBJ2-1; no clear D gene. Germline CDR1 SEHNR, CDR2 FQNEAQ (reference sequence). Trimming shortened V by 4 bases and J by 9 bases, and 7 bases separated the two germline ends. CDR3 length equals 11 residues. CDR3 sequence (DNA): TGTGCCAGCAGCTCTCTATCTGAGCAGTTCTTC. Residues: CASSSLSEQFF. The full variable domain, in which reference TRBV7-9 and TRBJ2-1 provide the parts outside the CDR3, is DTGVSQNPRHKITKRGQNVTFRCDPISEHNRLYWYRQTLGQGPEFLTYFQNEAQLEKSRLLSDRFSAERPKGSFSTLEIQRTEQGDSAMYLCASSSLSEQFFGPGTRLTVL.

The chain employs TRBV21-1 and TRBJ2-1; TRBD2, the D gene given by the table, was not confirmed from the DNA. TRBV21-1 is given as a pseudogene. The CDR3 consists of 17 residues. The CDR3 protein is CASSKDPSGMPYNEQFF. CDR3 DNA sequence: TGTGCCAGCAGCAAAGACCCCTCGGGAATGCCCTACAATGAGCAGTTCTTC.

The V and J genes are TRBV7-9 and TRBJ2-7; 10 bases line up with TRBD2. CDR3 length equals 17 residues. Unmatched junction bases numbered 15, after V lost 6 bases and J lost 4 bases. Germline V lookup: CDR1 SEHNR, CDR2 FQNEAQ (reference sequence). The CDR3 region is CASSPAGVLAGTYEQYF. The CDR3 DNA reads TGTGCCAGCAGTCCAGCGGGGGTACTAGCGGGGACTTACGAGCAGTACTTC. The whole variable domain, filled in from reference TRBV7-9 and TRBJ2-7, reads DTGVSQNPRHKITKRGQNVTFRCDPISEHNRLYWYRQTLGQGPEFLTYFQNEAQLEKSRLLSDRFSAERPKGSFSTLEIQRTEQGDSAMYLCASSPAGVLAGTYEQYFGPGTRLTVT.

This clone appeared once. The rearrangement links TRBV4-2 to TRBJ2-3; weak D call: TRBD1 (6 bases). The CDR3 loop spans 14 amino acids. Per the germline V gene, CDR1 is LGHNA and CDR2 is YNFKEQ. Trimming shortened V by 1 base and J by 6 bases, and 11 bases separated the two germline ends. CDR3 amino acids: CASSQGPGADTQYF. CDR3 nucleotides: TGTGCCAGCAGCCAAGGTCCAGGGGCCGATACGCAGTATTTT.

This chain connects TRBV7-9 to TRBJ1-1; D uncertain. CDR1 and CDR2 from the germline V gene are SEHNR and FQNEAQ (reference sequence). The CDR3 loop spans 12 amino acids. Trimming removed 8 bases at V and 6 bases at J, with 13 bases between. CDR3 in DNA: TGTGCCAGCGGCATAGGTCGAGCTGAAGCTTTCTTT. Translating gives CASGIGRAEAFF. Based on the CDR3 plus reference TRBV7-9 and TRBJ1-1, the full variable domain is DTGVSQNPRHKITKRGQNVTFRCDPISEHNRLYWYRQTLGQGPEFLTYFQNEAQLEKSRLLSDRFSAERPKGSFSTLEIQRTEQGDSAMYLCASGIGRAEAFFGQGTRLTVV.

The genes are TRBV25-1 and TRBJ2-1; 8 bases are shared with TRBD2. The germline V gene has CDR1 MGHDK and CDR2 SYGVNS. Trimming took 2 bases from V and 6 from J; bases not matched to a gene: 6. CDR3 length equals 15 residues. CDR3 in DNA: TGTGCCAGCAGTGAAGGTCGGGGGGGCTTCAATGAGCAGTTCTTC. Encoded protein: CASSEGRGGFNEQFF.

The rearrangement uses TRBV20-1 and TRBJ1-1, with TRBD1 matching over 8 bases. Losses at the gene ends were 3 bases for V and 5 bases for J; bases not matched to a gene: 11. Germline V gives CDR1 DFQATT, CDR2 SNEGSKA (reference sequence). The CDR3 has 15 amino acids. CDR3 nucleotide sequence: TGCAGTGCTAGTAAGGCAGGGGGCGGTAATACTGAAGCTTTCTTT. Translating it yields CSASKAGGGNTEAFF.

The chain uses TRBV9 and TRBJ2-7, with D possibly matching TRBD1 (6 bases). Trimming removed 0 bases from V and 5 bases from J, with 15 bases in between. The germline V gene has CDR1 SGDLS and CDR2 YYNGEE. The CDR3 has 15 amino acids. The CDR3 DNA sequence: TGTGCCAGCAGCGTAGGGGACACCAGTCGACACGAGCAGTACTTC. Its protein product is CASSVGDTSRHEQYF.

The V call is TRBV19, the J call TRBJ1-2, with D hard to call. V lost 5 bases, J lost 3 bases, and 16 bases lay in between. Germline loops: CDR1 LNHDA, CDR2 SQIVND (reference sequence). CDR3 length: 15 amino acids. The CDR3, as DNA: TGTGCCAGTAGTGTTTGGGCCGTAACAGACTATGGCTACACCTTC. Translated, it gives CASSVWAVTDYGYTF.

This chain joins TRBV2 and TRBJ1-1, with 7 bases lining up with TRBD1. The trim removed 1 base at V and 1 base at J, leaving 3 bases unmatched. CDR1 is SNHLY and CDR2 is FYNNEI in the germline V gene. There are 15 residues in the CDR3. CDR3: CASSEDGTANTEAFF. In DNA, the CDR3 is TGTGCCAGCAGTGAAGACGGGACAGCGAACACTGAAGCTTTCTTT.

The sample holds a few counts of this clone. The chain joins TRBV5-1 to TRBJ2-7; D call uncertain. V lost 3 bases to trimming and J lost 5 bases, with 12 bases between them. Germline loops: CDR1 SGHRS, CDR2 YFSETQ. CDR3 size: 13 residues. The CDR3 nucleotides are TGCGCCAGCAGCTCTGTGGCCAACGACGAGCAGTACTTC. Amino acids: CASSSVANDEQYF.

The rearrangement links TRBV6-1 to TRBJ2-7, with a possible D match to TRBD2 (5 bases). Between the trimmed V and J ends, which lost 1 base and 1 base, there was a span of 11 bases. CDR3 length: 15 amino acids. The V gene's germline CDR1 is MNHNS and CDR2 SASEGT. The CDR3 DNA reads TGTGCCAGCAGTGAAGGCGGGCCGGGGTCCTACGAGCAGTACTTC. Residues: CASSEGGPGSYEQYF.

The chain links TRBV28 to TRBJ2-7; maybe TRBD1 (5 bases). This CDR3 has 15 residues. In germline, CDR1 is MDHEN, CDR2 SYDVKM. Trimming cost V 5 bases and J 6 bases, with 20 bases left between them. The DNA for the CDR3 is TGTGCCAGCAGTCCGCCGTGGGGCGCCCGTCCCGAGCAGTACTTC. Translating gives CASSPPWGARPEQYF.

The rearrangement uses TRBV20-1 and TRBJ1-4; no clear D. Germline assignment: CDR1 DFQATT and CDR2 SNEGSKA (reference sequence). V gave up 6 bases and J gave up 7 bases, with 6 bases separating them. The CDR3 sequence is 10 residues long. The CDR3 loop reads CSARSEKLFF. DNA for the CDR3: TGCAGTGCCAGGTCTGAAAAACTGTTTTTT.